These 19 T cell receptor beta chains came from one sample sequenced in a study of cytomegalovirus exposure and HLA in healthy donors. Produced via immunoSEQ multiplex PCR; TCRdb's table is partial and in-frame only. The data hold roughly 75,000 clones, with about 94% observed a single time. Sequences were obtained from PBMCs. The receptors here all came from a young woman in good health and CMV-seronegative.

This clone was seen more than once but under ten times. This CDR3 reads CASSLEQSSYNEQFF. DNA for the CDR3: TGTGCCAGCAGCTTGGAACAGAGCTCCTACAATGAGCAGTTCTTC. This chain uses TRBV5-5 with TRBJ2-1; D unresolved. CDR1 and CDR2 from the germline V gene are SGHKS and YYEKEE (reference sequence). V lost 0 bases to trimming and J lost 0 bases, with 7 bases between them. CDR3 length: 15 residues.

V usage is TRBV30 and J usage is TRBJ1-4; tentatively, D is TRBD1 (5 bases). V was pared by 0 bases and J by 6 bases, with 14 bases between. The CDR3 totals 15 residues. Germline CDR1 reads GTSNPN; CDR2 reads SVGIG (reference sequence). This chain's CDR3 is CAWSVDRQGYEKLFF. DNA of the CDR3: TGTGCCTGGAGTGTAGATCGGCAGGGCTATGAAAAACTGTTTTTT.

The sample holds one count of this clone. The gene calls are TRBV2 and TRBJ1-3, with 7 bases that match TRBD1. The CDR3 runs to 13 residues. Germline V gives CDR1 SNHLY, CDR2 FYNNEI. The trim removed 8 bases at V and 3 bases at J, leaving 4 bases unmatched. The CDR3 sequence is CASLQGNGNTIYF. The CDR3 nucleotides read TGTGCCAGCTTACAGGGGAATGGAAACACCATATATTTT.

Here the CDR3 DNA reads TGCAGCGTTCTTCAGGGGGAGGAAGAAAAACTGTTTTTT. Protein: CSVLQGEEEKLFF. The chain is built from TRBV29-1 and TRBJ1-4, with 7 bases matching TRBD1. The CDR3 is made up of 13 amino acids. Germline CDR1 reads SQVTM; CDR2 reads ANQGSEA. V trimming: 5 bases; J trimming: 8 bases; junction bases outside the gene matches: 8.

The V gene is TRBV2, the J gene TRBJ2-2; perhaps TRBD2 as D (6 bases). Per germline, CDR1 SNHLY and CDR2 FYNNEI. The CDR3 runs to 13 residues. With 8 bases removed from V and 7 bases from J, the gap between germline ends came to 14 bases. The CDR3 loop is CASRSSAVGELFF. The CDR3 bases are TGTGCCAGCCGGTCTAGCGCGGTCGGGGAGCTGTTTTTT.

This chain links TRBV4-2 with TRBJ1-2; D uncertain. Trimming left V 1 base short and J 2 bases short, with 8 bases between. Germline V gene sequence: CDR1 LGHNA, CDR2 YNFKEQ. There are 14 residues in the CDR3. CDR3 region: CASSQGPENYGYTF. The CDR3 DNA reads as TGTGCCAGCAGCCAAGGTCCGGAGAACTATGGCTACACCTTC.

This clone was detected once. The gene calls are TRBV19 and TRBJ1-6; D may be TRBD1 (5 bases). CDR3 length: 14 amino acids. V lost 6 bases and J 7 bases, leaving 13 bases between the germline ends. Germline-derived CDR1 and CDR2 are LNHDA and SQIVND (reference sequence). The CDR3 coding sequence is TGTGCCAGTAGCATCGACAGCTACAATTCACCCCTCCACTTT. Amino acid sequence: CASSIDSYNSPLHF.

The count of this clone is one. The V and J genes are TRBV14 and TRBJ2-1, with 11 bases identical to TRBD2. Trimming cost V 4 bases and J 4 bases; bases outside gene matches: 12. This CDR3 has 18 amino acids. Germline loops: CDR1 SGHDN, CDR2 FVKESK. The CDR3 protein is CASSPLHRASGRYNEQFF. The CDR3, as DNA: TGTGCCAGCAGCCCACTTCACCGCGCTAGCGGGAGGTACAATGAGCAGTTCTTC. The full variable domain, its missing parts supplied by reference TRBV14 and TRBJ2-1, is EAGVTQFPSHSVIEKGQTVTLRCDPISGHDNLYWYRRVMGKEIKFLLHFVKESKQDESGMPNNRFLAERTGGTYSTLKVQPAELEDSGVYFCASSPLHRASGRYNEQFFGPGTRLTVL.

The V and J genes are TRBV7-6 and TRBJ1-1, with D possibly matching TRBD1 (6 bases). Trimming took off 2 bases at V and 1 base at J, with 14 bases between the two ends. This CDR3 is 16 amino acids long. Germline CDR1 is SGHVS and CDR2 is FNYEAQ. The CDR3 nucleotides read TGTGCCAGCAGCTTAATCGAGGGGGGGCCGAACACTGAAGCTTTCTTT. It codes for CASSLIEGGPNTEAFF.

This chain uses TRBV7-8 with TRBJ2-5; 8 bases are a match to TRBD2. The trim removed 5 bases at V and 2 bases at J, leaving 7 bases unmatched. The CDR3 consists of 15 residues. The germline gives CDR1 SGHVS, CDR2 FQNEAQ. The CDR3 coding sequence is TGTGCCAGCAGCCCTAGCGGGCAGCGACAAGAGACCCAGTACTTC. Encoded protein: CASSPSGQRQETQYF.

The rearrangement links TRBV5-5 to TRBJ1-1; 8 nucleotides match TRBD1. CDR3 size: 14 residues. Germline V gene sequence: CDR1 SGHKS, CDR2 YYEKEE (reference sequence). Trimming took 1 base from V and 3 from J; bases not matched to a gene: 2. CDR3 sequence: CASSLTGGYTEAFF. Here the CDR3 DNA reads TGTGCCAGCAGCTTGACAGGGGGGTACACTGAAGCTTTCTTT.

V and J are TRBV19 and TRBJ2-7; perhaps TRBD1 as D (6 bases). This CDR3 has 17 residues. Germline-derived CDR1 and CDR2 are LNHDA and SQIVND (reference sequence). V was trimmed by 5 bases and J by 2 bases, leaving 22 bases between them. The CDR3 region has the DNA TGTGCCAGTAGTGCCACCCATTCCGGGACACGGCCCTACGAGCAGTACTTC. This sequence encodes CASSATHSGTRPYEQYF.

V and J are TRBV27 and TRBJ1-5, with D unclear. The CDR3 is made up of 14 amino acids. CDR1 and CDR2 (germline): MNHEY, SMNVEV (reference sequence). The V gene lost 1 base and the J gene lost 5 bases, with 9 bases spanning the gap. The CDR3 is CASSLLGAHQPQHF. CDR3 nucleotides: TGTGCCAGCAGTTTATTGGGCGCACATCAGCCCCAGCATTTT.

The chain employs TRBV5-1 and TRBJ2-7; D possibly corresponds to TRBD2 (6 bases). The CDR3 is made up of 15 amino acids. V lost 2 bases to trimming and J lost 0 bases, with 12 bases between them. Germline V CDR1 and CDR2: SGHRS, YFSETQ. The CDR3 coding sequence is TGCGCCAGCAGCTTCCGGGACTCCAGCTCCTACGAGCAGTACTTC. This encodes CASSFRDSSSYEQYF.

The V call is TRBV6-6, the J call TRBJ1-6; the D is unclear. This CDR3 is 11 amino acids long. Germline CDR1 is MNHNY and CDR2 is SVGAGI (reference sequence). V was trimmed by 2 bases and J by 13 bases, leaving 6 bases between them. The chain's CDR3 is CASSYDSPLHF. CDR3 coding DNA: TGTGCCAGCAGTTACGACTCTCCCCTCCACTTT.

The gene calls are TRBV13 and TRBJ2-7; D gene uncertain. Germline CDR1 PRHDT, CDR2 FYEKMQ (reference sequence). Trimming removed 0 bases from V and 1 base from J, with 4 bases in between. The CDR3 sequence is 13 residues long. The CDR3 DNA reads TGTGCCAGCAGCTTAGGGTCATCCTACGAGCAGTACTTC. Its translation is CASSLGSSYEQYF. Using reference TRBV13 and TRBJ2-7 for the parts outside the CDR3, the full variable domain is AAGVIQSPRHLIKEKRETATLKCYPIPRHDTVYWYQQGPGQDPQFLISFYEKMQSDKGSIPDRFSAQQFSDYHSELNMSSLELGDSALYFCASSLGSSYEQYFGPGTRLTVT.

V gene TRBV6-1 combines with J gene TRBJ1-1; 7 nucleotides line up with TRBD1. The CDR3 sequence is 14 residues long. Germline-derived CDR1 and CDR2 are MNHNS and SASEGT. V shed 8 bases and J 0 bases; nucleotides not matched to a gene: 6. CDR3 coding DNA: TGTGCCAGCGGGACAGTTTCCATGAACACTGAAGCTTTCTTT. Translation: CASGTVSMNTEAFF.

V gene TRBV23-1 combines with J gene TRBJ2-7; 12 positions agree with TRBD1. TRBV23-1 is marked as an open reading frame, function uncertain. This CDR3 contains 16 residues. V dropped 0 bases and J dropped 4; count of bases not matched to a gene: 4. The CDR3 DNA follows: TGCGCCAGCAGTCAATCTGGGACAGGGGGCCGGTACGAGCAGTACTTC. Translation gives CASSQSGTGGRYEQYF.

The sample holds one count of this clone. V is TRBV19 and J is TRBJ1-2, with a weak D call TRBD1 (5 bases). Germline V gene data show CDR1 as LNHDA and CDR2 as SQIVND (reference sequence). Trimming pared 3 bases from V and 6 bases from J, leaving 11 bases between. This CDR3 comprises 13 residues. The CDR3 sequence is CASSILGGDGYTF. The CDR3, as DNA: TGTGCCAGTAGTATTCTGGGGGGAGATGGCTACACCTTC.